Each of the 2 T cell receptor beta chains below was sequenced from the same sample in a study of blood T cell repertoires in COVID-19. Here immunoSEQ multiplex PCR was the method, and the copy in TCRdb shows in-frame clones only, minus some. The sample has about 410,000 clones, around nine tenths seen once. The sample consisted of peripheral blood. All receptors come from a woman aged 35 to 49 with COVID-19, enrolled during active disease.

Here the CDR3 DNA reads TGTGCCAGCACGTGGACAGGTGGAGACCTCGAGCAGTACTTC. This sequence encodes CASTWTGGDLEQYF. This chain connects TRBV28 to TRBJ2-7; TRBD1 matches 7 bases. The CDR3 has 14 residues. V lost 7 bases and J lost 6; bases outside the gene matches: 12. CDR1 MDHEN and CDR2 SYDVKM come from the germline V gene.

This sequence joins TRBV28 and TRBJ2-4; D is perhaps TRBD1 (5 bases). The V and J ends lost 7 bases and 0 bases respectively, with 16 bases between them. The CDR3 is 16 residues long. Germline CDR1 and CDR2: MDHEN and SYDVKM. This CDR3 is CASTPDTSLAKNIQYF. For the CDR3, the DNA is TGTGCCAGCACCCCGGACACCTCTCTAGCCAAAAACATTCAGTACTTC.